This T cell receptor (beta chain) originates from a study of Graves' ophthalmopathy and Graves' hyperthyroidism listed by TCRdb under 2018. The study in broad terms: Peripheral blood was collected at initial diagnosis, before any treatment. To explore V-J signatures that separate ophthalmopathy from hyperthyroidism, a discovery set of 95 to 100 patients was enrolled, consisting of more than 40 with ophthalmopathy and around 57 with stable hyperthyroidism. An independent validation cohort was composed of roughly 19 hyperthyroidism patients and some 16 patients who later progressed from hyperthyroidism to ophthalmopathy. The 75 to 100 discovery patients were randomly split 7:3 into training and test sets. The study used signatures of the TCR beta repertoire to tell Graves' ophthalmopathy apart from Graves' hyperthyroidism and to predict which patients would progress to ophthalmopathy. In several hyperthyroidism patients, the T-cell repertoires found in thyroid tissue were compared with those found in blood. In total, approximately 130 blood samples were TCR-sequenced: roughly 45 ophthalmopathy, under 80 hyperthyroidism and roughly 17 hyperthyroidism-to-ophthalmopathy patients. Following sample collection, hyperthyroidism patients were given methimazole at a starting dose of 30 mg daily, and ophthalmopathy patients were given high-dose intravenous methylprednisolone.

A word on this clonotype: This receptor's antigen is unknown. No per-base quality is available; no much larger clone lies one base away.

TCR beta CDR3 regions were amplified from RNA transcripts for repertoire sequencing. The first round was an RT-PCR using HTBI primers with the Qiagen OneStep RT-PCR kit, and this first round was followed by a second-round multiplex PCR, then size selection and purification. The libraries underwent paired-end sequencing with 100 bp reads on an Illumina HiSeq2000. The paper's data handling went like this. SOAPnuke was used to process the reads, removing any read that contained adapters or uncalled bases, had a mean Phred below 15, or lacked an exact match to the constant primer or identifier. High-quality paired reads were merged with COPE v1.2.5. Each unique nucleotide sequence was treated as a clonotype, and MiTCR v1.1 was used to align the clonotypes to the IMGT TRB V, D and J references. The analysis was limited to V-J combinations with a frequency above 0.0001, which together covered approximately 99% of repertoires. A TCR clonal expansion and chaos score per V-J combination was defined as the ratio of F50 clonal expansion to chaos observed in the TCRdist matrix. Welch's t-statistics and random forest were used to reduce the features to 13 V-J combinations, which were then used as input to a naive Bayes classifier. The similarity between thyroid and blood repertoires was quantified using the Morisita-Horn index. TCRdb took the public reads, trimmed them with fastp at Q25, ran MiXCR for clone calling and kept in-frame beta chains. CDR3 protein sequences are deduplicated, and each keeps its most common genes and DNA. V and J calls and clone size were set by TCRdb, not the authors. The sample records roughly 500,000 distinct CDR3 sequences, approximately 15% of which are singletons. Of the sample, over 7.5% falls within the top ten clones.

The full study reports these points: Most expanded thyroid clonotypes with frequency above 0.001 were also detected in blood, suggesting blood repertoires may reflect the thyroid immune response. In validation, the model predicted ophthalmopathy progression with 55% to 71% sensitivity and approximately 75% specificity; some 13 predicted patients were CT-confirmed with GO in a median of approximately six months. Ophthalmopathy was separated from stable hyperthyroidism by the 13-signature model with more than 85% sensitivity and 81% to 83% specificity in cross-validation and with 80%/75% in the test set. Sample size was not statistically predetermined, and group allocation was not concealed from the investigators.

From a lookup of the germline V gene (reference sequence), CDR1 and CDR2 are SEHNR and FQNEAQ. CDR3 length: 14 amino acids, cysteine to phenylalanine. Of the read, only the CDR3 DNA is kept; its 42 bases are in frame from base 1. V loses 5 bases, J loses 2 bases, and the germline ends lie 12 bases apart. Ophthalmopathy patients were characterized by moderately to severely active disease, a Clinical Activity Score of at least 3, a NOSPECS grade of at least 4, and a disease duration under 3 months. Patients with other autoimmune diseases, uncontrolled infections, pregnancy or lactation were excluded from the study. Diagnosis was based on clinical symptoms, serum thyroxine, TRAb, thyroid ultrasound and orbital computed tomography. Ficoll-Paque density gradient centrifugation was used to isolate PBMCs from about 10 ml of fresh peripheral blood. Trizol reagent was used to extract the total RNA, and its quality was then checked on an Agilent 2100 Bioanalyzer.

The sequence is built from TRBV7-9 and TRBJ2-5; matching of 5 bases hints at TRBD2 as the D gene. The sequenced sample was blood. The TCR originated in a woman aged 30 to 39 with Graves' ophthalmopathy. Donor details come from another sample of the same person, matched by shared clones. The CDR3 corresponds to CASSRTDLQETQYF. The DNA sequence reads TGTGCCAGCAGCAGGACGGACTTACAAGAGACCCAGTACTTC. This CDR3, with the reference TRBV7-9 and TRBJ2-5 proteins standing in past its ends, gives the full variable domain DTGVSQNPRHKITKRGQNVTFRCDPISEHNRLYWYRQTLGQGPEFLTYFQNEAQLEKSRLLSDRFSAERPKGSFSTLEIQRTEQGDSAMYLCASSRTDLQETQYFGPGTRLLVL.